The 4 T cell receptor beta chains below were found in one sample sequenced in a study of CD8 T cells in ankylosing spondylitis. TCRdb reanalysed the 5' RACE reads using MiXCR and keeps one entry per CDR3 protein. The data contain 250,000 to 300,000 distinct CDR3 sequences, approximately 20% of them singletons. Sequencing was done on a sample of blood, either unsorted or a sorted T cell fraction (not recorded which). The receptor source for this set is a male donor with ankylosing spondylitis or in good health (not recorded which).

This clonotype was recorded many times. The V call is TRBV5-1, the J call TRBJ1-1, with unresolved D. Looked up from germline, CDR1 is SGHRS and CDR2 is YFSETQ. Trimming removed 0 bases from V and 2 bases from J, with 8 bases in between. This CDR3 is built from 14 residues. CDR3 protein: CASSLDTVNTEAFF. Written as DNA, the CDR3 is TGCGCCAGCAGCTTGGATACGGTAAACACTGAAGCTTTCTTT.

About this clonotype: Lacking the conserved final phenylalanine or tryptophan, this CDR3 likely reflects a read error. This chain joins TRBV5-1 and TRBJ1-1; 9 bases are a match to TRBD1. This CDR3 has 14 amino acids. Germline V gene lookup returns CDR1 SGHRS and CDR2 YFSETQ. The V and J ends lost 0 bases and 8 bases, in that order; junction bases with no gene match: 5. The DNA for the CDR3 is TGCGCCAGCAGCTTGGGACAGGGGGGTAGGGAAGCTTTCTTA. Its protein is CASSLGQGGREAFL.

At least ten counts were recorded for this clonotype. The CDR3 DNA sequence: TGCAGCGTTTCGGCTAGTGAGGAGACCCAGTACTTC. Protein sequence: CSVSASEETQYF. V is TRBV29-1 and J is TRBJ2-5; D gene uncertain. This CDR3 comprises 12 residues. Germline CDR1 is SQVTM and CDR2 is ANQGSEA. V was cut by 5 bases and J by 5 bases, with 12 bases left in between.

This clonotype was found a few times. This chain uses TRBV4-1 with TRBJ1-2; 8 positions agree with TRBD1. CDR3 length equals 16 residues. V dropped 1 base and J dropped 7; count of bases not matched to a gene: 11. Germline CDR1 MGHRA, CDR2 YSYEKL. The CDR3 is CASSQVVWAGGIGYTF. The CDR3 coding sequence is TGCGCCAGCAGCCAAGTAGTTTGGGCAGGGGGCATTGGCTACACCTTC.